This passage covers 19 T cell receptor beta chains from one sample sequenced in a study of stem cell transplantation in POMP-related autoinflammatory disease. Profiled with immunoSEQ multiplex PCR; TCRdb holds only in-frame clones, not every one. The profile shows some 29,000 clones, 88% of them singletons. Sequenced material: CD4+ T cells from PBMCs, taken before stem cell transplantation. All receptors come from a human donor with POMP-related autoinflammation and immune dysregulation (PRAID).

The chain is built from TRBV6-1 and TRBJ2-1, with a tentative D call TRBD2 (5 bases). The CDR3 extends over 15 amino acids. The germline V gene has CDR1 MNHNS and CDR2 SASEGT. Trimming took off 4 bases at V and 0 bases at J, with 10 bases between the two ends. The CDR3, as DNA: TGTGCCAGCAGTGCGGGGAGTAGCTCCTACAATGAGCAGTTCTTC. Translating gives CASSAGSSSYNEQFF.

This clone was seen a single time. The chain couples TRBV9 to TRBJ2-5, with TRBD2 matching over 7 bases. The germline CDR1 and CDR2 sequences are SGDLS and YYNGEE. The CDR3 length is 19 residues. The J segment lost 1 base and the V segment lost 0 bases, leaving 15 bases of the junction unmatched. The CDR3 protein is CASSVGAGVYLGVQETQYF. CDR3 in DNA: TGTGCCAGCAGCGTAGGGGCGGGGGTCTACCTAGGGGTCCAAGAGACCCAGTACTTC.

The chain combines TRBV29-1 with TRBJ2-6, with D perhaps matching TRBD2 (6 bases). The CDR3 loop spans 15 amino acids. With 4 bases removed from V and 0 bases from J, the gap between germline ends came to 10 bases. CDR1 is SQVTM, CDR2 ANQGSEA, per germline. CDR3 DNA: TGCAGCGTTGGGGACGGGAGCTCTGGGGCCAACGTCCTGACTTTC. Translating gives CSVGDGSSGANVLTF.

V gene TRBV29-1 combines with J gene TRBJ1-2, with TRBD1 as a possible D gene (6 bases). V dropped 5 bases and J dropped 0 bases, with 16 bases sitting between them. Per germline, CDR1 SQVTM and CDR2 ANQGSEA. The CDR3 runs to 15 residues. This CDR3 is CSVSGTTISNYGYTF. CDR3 nucleotide sequence: TGCAGCGTTTCCGGGACAACCATATCTAACTATGGCTACACCTTC.

The chain couples TRBV7-3 to TRBJ1-6, with no clear D. The CDR3 covers 13 residues. Per germline, CDR1 SGHTA and CDR2 FQGTGA. Trimming left V 5 bases short and J 4 bases short, with 6 bases between. This CDR3 reads CASSRQYNSPLHF. CDR3 nucleotides: TGTGCCAGCAGCCGACAATATAATTCACCCCTCCACTTT.

V is TRBV4-1 and J is TRBJ1-5; 7 bases agree with TRBD1. Germline-derived CDR1 and CDR2 are MGHRA and YSYEKL. The CDR3 spans 20 residues. Trimming removed 0 bases from V and 4 bases from J; junction bases left unmatched: 18. CDR3 sequence: CASSQDRQGGGTKPNQPQHF. The CDR3 DNA sequence: TGCGCCAGCAGCCAAGATAGACAGGGCGGAGGAACCAAGCCTAATCAGCCCCAGCATTTT.

This clone was picked up one time. The chain joins TRBV2 to TRBJ2-7; D unclear. CDR1 SNHLY and CDR2 FYNNEI come from the germline V gene. V shed 7 bases and J shed 3 bases, with 10 bases lying between them. The CDR3 has 12 amino acids. The CDR3 reads CASTSPGYEQYF. In DNA, the CDR3 is TGTGCCAGCACCAGCCCGGGCTACGAGCAGTACTTC.

The chain recombines TRBV5-1 with TRBJ2-7; D possibly matches TRBD1 or TRBD2 (6 bases each). Germline lookup yields CDR1 SGHRS and CDR2 YFSETQ. CDR3 size: 15 residues. Trimming took off 0 bases at V and 0 bases at J, with 10 bases between the two ends. CDR3 coding DNA: TGCGCCAGCAGCTTGGTAGGGGGGAGCTCCTACGAGCAGTACTTC. Translating it yields CASSLVGGSSYEQYF.

This clone was counted a few times. The V gene is TRBV4-1, the J gene TRBJ1-1, with a possible D match to TRBD1 (5 bases). With 1 base removed from V and 0 bases from J, the gap between germline ends came to 12 bases. Germline CDR1 reads MGHRA; CDR2 reads YSYEKL. The CDR3 extends over 16 amino acids. The CDR3 DNA is TGCGCCAGCAGCCAAGGGCAGGGACCCATGAACACTGAAGCTTTCTTT. Amino acid sequence: CASSQGQGPMNTEAFF.

V is TRBV10-3 and J is TRBJ2-7; 10 bases fit TRBD2. V shed 0 bases, J shed 5 bases, and the junction held 7 bases outside the gene matches. The CDR3 sequence is 16 residues long. From germline, CDR1 is ENHRY and CDR2 SYGVKD. The CDR3 loop is CAISESKAGGPHEQYF. The CDR3 coding sequence is TGTGCCATCAGTGAGTCGAAAGCGGGAGGGCCCCACGAGCAGTACTTC.

This rearrangement joins TRBV6-5 to TRBJ2-4; 10 bases align to TRBD1. This CDR3 is built from 14 residues. CDR1 and CDR2 (germline): MNHEY, SVGAGI. Trimming at V came to 5 bases and at J to 6 bases, leaving 4 bases not matched to a gene. CDR3 protein: CASSRDRGGNIQYF. In nucleotides, the CDR3 is TGTGCCAGCAGTAGGGACAGGGGCGGAAACATTCAGTACTTC.

The V gene is TRBV29-1, the J gene TRBJ2-2, with unresolved D. In germline, CDR1 is SQVTM, CDR2 ANQGSEA. The ends were cut back, 5 bases at V and 2 bases at J, with 9 bases in the middle. The CDR3 sequence is 13 residues long. CDR3 in DNA: TGCAGCGTTCGCTGGCCAAACACCGGGGAGCTGTTTTTT. It translates to CSVRWPNTGELFF.

The chain links TRBV28 to TRBJ2-7; 14 bases are a match to TRBD2. The V gene end was trimmed by 6 bases and the J gene end by 7 bases; junction bases not matched to a gene: 8. Germline V CDR1 and CDR2: MDHEN, SYDVKM. CDR3 length: 15 residues. The CDR3 is CASSPRGLAGEEQYF. The CDR3 DNA reads TGTGCCAGCAGCCCGCGGGGACTAGCGGGAGAAGAGCAGTACTTC. Complete variable domain (other parts from reference TRBV28 and TRBJ2-7): DVKVTQSSRYLVKRTGEKVFLECVQDMDHENMFWYRQDPGLGLRLIYFSYDVKMKEKGDIPEGYSVSREKKERFSLILESASTNQTSMYLCASSPRGLAGEEQYFGPGTRLTVT.

The chain joins TRBV4-2 to TRBJ2-1; TRBD2 agrees at 7 bases. The CDR3 consists of 15 residues. V shed 0 bases and J 9 bases; nucleotides not matched to a gene: 8. Germline V lookup: CDR1 LGHNA, CDR2 YNFKEQ. CDR3 amino acids: CASSQDLGGFSEQFF. CDR3 coding DNA: TGTGCCAGCAGCCAAGATCTGGGGGGGTTTAGTGAGCAGTTCTTC.

The chain is built from TRBV5-1 and TRBJ2-4; D is unresolved. CDR3 length equals 14 residues. The ends were cut back, 0 bases at V and 8 bases at J, with 12 bases in the middle. From germline, CDR1 is SGHRS and CDR2 YFSETQ. CDR3 sequence reads: CASSLVDPTDIQYF. The CDR3 region has the DNA TGCGCCAGCAGCTTGGTCGACCCCACAGACATTCAGTACTTC.

V usage is TRBV6-4 and J usage is TRBJ2-2, with D possibly being TRBD1 or TRBD2 (5 bases each). V lost 6 bases and J lost 4, with 12 bases in between. Germline loops: CDR1 MRHNA, CDR2 SNTAGT. CDR3 size: 14 residues. This CDR3 reads CASRRDASTGELFF. CDR3 nucleotides: TGTGCCAGCAGACGGGACGCGAGCACCGGGGAGCTGTTTTTT.

The chain has TRBV5-1 and TRBJ1-6, with no clear D. V shed 4 bases and J shed 10 bases, with 12 bases lying between them. Germline V lookup: CDR1 SGHRS, CDR2 YFSETQ. The CDR3 runs to 13 residues. CDR3: CASSQRIASPLHF. The DNA for the CDR3 is TGCGCCAGCAGCCAACGTATCGCGTCACCCCTCCACTTT.

CDR3 sequence: CAISENIPSTDTQYF. CDR3 nucleotides: TGTGCCATCAGTGAGAATATACCTAGCACAGATACGCAGTATTTT. V is TRBV10-3 and J is TRBJ2-3; D remains unclear. This CDR3 has 15 residues. Trimming left V 2 bases short and J 0 bases short, with 9 bases between. Germline V CDR1 and CDR2: ENHRY, SYGVKD.

V gene TRBV6-5 combines with J gene TRBJ2-3; 9 bases align to TRBD2. V dropped 4 bases and J dropped 3; count of bases not matched to a gene: 8. This CDR3 spans 16 amino acids. Germline V CDR1 and CDR2: MNHEY, SVGAGI. The CDR3 region has the DNA TGTGCCAGCAGTTCAGGGTCTAGCGGGACGACAGATACGCAGTATTTT. This encodes CASSSGSSGTTDTQYF.